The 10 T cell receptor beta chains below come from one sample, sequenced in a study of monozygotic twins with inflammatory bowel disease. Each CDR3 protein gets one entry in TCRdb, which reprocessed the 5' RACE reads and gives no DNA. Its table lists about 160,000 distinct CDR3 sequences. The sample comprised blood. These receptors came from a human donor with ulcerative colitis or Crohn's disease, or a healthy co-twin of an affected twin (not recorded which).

This CDR3 is CASSLGPLDYEQYF. This sequence joins TRBV11-2 and TRBJ2-7; as DNA is missing, the TRBD2 call by TCRdb cannot be tested. This CDR3 has 14 amino acids. Germline CDR1 is SGHAT and CDR2 is FQNNGV.

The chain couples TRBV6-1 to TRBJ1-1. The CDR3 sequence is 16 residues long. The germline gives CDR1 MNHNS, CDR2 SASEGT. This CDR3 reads CASSEAGPLHSVEAFF.

CDR3 loop: CSVDKAQNTEAFF. V gene TRBV29-1 combines with J gene TRBJ1-1. The germline V gene has CDR1 SQVTM and CDR2 ANQGSEA. The CDR3 has 13 amino acids.

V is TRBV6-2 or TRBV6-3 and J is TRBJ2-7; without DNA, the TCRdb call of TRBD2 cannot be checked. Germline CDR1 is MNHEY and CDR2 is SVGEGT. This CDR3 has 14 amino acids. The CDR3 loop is CASSSGLGTYEQYF.

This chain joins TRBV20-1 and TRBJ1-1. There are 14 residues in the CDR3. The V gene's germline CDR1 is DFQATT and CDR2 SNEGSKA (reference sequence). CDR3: CSASLRVMNTEAFF.

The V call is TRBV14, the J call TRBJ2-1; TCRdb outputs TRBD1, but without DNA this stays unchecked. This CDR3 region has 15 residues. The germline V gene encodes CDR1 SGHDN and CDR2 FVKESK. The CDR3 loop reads CASSPLGDLGNEQFF. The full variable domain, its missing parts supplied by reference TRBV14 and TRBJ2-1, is EAGVTQFPSHSVIEKGQTVTLRCDPISGHDNLYWYRRVMGKEIKFLLHFVKESKQDESGMPNNRFLAERTGGTYSTLKVQPAELEDSGVYFCASSPLGDLGNEQFFGPGTRLTVL.

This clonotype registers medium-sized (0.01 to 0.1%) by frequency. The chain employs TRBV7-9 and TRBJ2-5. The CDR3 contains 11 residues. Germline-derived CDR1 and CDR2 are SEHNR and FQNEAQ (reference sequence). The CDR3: CASIFGETQYF.

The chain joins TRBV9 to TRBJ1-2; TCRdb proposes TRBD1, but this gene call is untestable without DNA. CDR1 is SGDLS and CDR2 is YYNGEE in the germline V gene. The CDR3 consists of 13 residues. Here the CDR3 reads CASSLARSYGYTF.

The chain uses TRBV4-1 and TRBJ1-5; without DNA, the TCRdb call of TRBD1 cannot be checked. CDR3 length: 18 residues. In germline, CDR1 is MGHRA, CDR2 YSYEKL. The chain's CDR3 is CASSQEAGGAGGNQPQHF.

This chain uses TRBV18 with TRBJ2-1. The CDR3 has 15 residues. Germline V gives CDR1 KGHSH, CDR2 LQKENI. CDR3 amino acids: CASSPAGSSYNEQFF. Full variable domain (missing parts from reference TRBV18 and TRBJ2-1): NAGVMQNPRHLVRRRGQEARLRCSPMKGHSHVYWYRQLPEEGLKFMVYLQKENIIDESGMPKERFSAEFPKEGPSILRIQQVVRGDSAAYFCASSPAGSSYNEQFFGPGTRLTVL.